The clone carrying this TCR beta chain was picked up many times. The CDR3 runs to 15 residues. Germline CDR1 is SGHNT and CDR2 is YYREEE (reference sequence). The V end was cut by 0 bases, the J end by 4 bases, with 11 bases between. Ages ranged from about 18 to 100 years, with residence in 24 US areas. The sample originates from a study of blood T cell repertoires in COVID-19. Whole-study context: The United States, Italy and Spain were the sources of the acute and convalescent COVID-19 samples. Sources were T cells, B-cell-depleted T cells, or PBMCs; the material itself was cDNA or gDNA.

Data came from immunoSEQ multiplex PCR; TCRdb stores just in-frame clones and leaves some out. The sample has approximately 200,000 clones; roughly 83% are singletons. Sequences were obtained from PBMCs or T cells enriched from blood (not recorded which). This receptor was identified in a woman aged 25-40 years who had recovered from COVID-19. This rearrangement joins TRBV5-4 to TRBJ2-1, with D perhaps matching TRBD2 (6 bases). The CDR3 DNA is TGTGCCAGCAGCTTGGAGGCTAGCGTTTACAATGAGCAGTTCTTC. This sequence encodes CASSLEASVYNEQFF.